A selection of T cell receptor beta chains follows, all from one sample in a study of CD8 T cells in ankylosing spondylitis. TCRdb re-analysed the 5' RACE reads in MiXCR, keeping a single row per CDR3 protein. Of some 6,000 distinct CDR3 sequences listed, around 2.3% are singletons. Material: blood, either unsorted or a sorted T cell fraction (not recorded which). The receptor set was obtained from a male donor with ankylosing spondylitis or in good health (not recorded which). Each CDR3 is given with its conserved first and last residue. The D gene is left open where the match is weak. Clone size is given for some rows only: seen once, a few or many times, or a class if the clone is expanded.

clone_size j_call v_call d_call cdr3_aa cdr3_nt
many TRBJ2-7 TRBV9 . CASSVESSSISYEQYF TGTGCCAGCAGCGTAGAGAGTAGCTCTATCTCCTACGAGCAGTACTTC
many TRBJ2-2 TRBV9 . CASAPLGTGELFF TGTGCCAGCGCCCCTCTAGGGACCGGGGAGCTGTTTTTT
many TRBJ2-2 TRBV9 . CASSVEGTEWGELFF TGTGCCAGCAGCGTAGAAGGGACGGAGTGGGGGGAGCTGTTTTTT
many TRBJ2-3 TRBV9 TRBD2 CASSVGLASLTDTQYF TGTGCCAGCAGCGTAGGACTAGCGAGTCTCACAGATACGCAGTATTTT
many TRBJ1-6 TRBV9 TRBD1 CASSDTTGGNSPLHF TGTGCCAGCAGCGATACGACAGGGGGGAATTCACCCCTCCACTTT
many TRBJ2-2 TRBV9 . CASSVARPPNTGELFF TGTGCCAGCAGCGTAGCCCGGCCCCCGAACACCGGGGAGCTGTTTTTT
many TRBJ2-1 TRBV9 TRBD2 CASSLGLAGVDEQFF TGTGCCAGCAGCTTAGGACTAGCGGGAGTGGATGAGCAGTTCTTC
many TRBJ2-2 TRBV9 TRBD1 CASSVQGANTGELFF TGTGCCAGCAGTGTACAGGGGGCGAACACCGGGGAGCTGTTTTTT
many TRBJ1-1 TRBV9 TRBD1 CASSARTGGITEAFF TGTGCCAGCAGCGCCCGGACAGGGGGCATCACTGAAGCTTTCTTT
many TRBJ2-2 TRBV9 . CASSVSGELFF TGTGCCAGCAGCGTCAGCGGGGAGCTGTTTTTT
many TRBJ2-5 TRBV9 . CASSVAEAQETQYF TGTGCCAGCAGCGTAGCGGAAGCCCAAGAGACCCAGTACTTC
many TRBJ2-1 TRBV9 TRBD2 CASSAAPSGPYNEQFF TGTGCCAGCAGCGCCGCTCCTAGCGGGCCCTACAATGAGCAGTTCTTC
medium-sized TRBJ2-7 TRBV9 TRBD2 CASSAGTSATYEQYF TGTGCCAGCAGCGCCGGGACTAGCGCTACCTACGAGCAGTACTTC
many TRBJ2-5 TRBV9 TRBD1 CASSGPSWTGVQETQYF TGTGCCAGCAGCGGTCCTAGTTGGACAGGGGTTCAAGAGACCCAGTACTTC
many TRBJ2-3 TRBV9 TRBD2 CASSVGLAGRSDTQYF TGTGCCAGCAGCGTAGGCCTAGCGGGAAGGTCAGATACGCAGTATTTT
many TRBJ2-7 TRBV9 . CAISPPLSYEQYF TGTGCCATCAGCCCCCCACTCTCCTACGAGCAGTACTTC
many TRBJ2-3 TRBV9 TRBD2 CASSPTLAVSTDTQYF TGTGCCAGCAGCCCCACTCTAGCGGTTAGCACAGATACGCAGTATTTT
many TRBJ2-1 TRBV3-1 TRBD2 CASSVWVAAGGPSYNEQFF TGTGCCAGCAGCGTTTGGGTAGCTGCGGGAGGGCCCTCCTACAATGAGCAGTTCTTC
many TRBJ2-3 TRBV9 . CASSVGDGGIDPQYF TGTGCCAGCAGCGTAGGGGACGGCGGTATTGATCCGCAGTATTTT
many TRBJ2-1 TRBV9 TRBD1 CASSVGWGTGGSRDLYNEQFF TGTGCCAGCAGCGTAGGATGGGGGACAGGGGGCTCTCGGGACCTCTACAATGAGCAGTTCTTC
medium-sized TRBJ2-1 TRBV9 . CASSVFIETSSYNEQFF TGTGCCAGCAGCGTATTCATCGAGACCAGCTCCTACAATGAGCAGTTCTTC
many TRBJ1-1 TRBV9 . CASSPQPGGTEAFF TGTGCCAGCAGCCCACAGCCTGGGGGCACTGAAGCTTTCTTT
large TRBJ2-1 TRBV9 . CASGEGNEQFF TGTGCCAGCGGAGAGGGTAATGAGCAGTTCTTC
many TRBJ2-7 TRBV9 . CASSVGDTGTYEQYF TGTGCCAGCAGCGTAGGGGATACAGGGACCTACGAGCAGTACTTC
many TRBJ2-7 TRBV9 TRBD2 CASSVGLLANYEQYF TGTGCCAGCAGCGTAGGTCTACTAGCGAATTACGAGCAGTACTTC
large TRBJ1-5 TRBV9 TRBD1 CASSTDREEGQPQHF TGTGCCAGCAGCACGGACAGGGAGGAGGGTCAGCCCCAGCATTTT
many TRBJ2-1 TRBV9 TRBD2 CASSATLAGSYNEQFF TGTGCCAGCAGCGCCACCCTAGCGGGTTCCTACAATGAGCAGTTCTTC
many TRBJ2-2 TRBV9 TRBD2 CASSVGGGSDTGELFF TGTGCCAGCAGCGTAGGTGGCGGGAGTGACACCGGGGAGCTGTTTTTT
medium-sized TRBJ2-7 TRBV9 . CASSAYAGAGLSYEQYF TGTGCCAGCAGCGCCTACGCGGGGGCAGGGCTGTCCTACGAGCAGTACTTC
many TRBJ2-2 TRBV9 . CASSAAWGSDTGELFF TGTGCCAGCAGCGCCGCCTGGGGGAGCGACACCGGGGAGCTGTTTTTT
many TRBJ2-3 TRBV9 TRBD1 CASSVEGQGFPDTQYF TGTGCCAGCAGCGTAGAAGGACAGGGGTTCCCAGATACGCAGTATTTT
many TRBJ2-1 TRBV9 . CASSGHRVNEQFF TGTGCCAGCAGCGGCCACAGGGTCAATGAGCAGTTCTTC
. TRBJ2-7 TRBV9 . CASSVDGTSSSEQYF TGTGCCAGCAGCGTAGACGGGACTTCATCATCCGAGCAGTACTTC
many TRBJ2-3 TRBV9 TRBD2 CASSVGLAGVTDTQYF TGTGCCAGCAGCGTGGGTCTAGCGGGAGTTACAGATACGCAGTATTTT
many TRBJ2-3 TRBV9 TRBD1 CASSVLQGASTDTQYF TGTGCCAGCAGCGTACTCCAGGGGGCTAGCACAGATACGCAGTATTTT
many TRBJ2-7 TRBV9 TRBD2 CASSEGLATTYEQYF TGTGCCAGCAGCGAGGGACTAGCGACCACCTACGAGCAGTACTTC
medium-sized TRBJ1-1 TRBV9 . CASSAGGTEAFF TGTGCCAGCAGCGCGGGGGGCACTGAAGCTTTCTTT
many TRBJ2-6 TRBV9 . CASSVEQDNSGANVLTF TGTGCCAGCAGCGTAGAGCAGGACAACTCTGGGGCCAACGTCCTGACTTTC
many TRBJ2-5 TRBV9 . CASSVGGGKTQYF TGTGCCAGCAGCGTAGGGGGAGGAAAGACCCAGTACTTC
few TRBJ1-1 TRBV9 . CASSEGRLGNTEAFF TGTGCCAGCAGCGAGGGACGGCTGGGGAACACTGAAGCTTTCTTT
many TRBJ1-1 TRBV9 . CASSVTWGSNTEAFF TGTGCCAGCAGCGTAACGTGGGGATCGAACACTGAAGCTTTCTTT
many TRBJ1-2 TRBV9 TRBD1 CASSVVSGQGDPLGYTF TGTGCCAGCAGCGTAGTCTCTGGACAGGGAGATCCCCTTGGCTACACCTTC
many TRBJ2-1 TRBV9 . CASSPRLYNEQFF TGTGCCAGCAGCCCCCGTTTATACAATGAGCAGTTCTTC
medium-sized TRBJ1-1 TRBV9 TRBD1 CASSLTGTANTEAFF TGTGCCAGCAGCCTTACCGGGACAGCGAACACTGAAGCTTTCTTT
many TRBJ2-1 TRBV9 TRBD2 CASSVGKLAVYNEQFF TGTGCCAGCAGCGTAGGGAAACTAGCGGTCTACAATGAGCAGTTCTTC
many TRBJ2-1 TRBV9 TRBD1 CASSASGTGAVNEQFF TGTGCCAGCAGCGCCTCCGGGACAGGGGCCGTCAATGAGCAGTTCTTC
many TRBJ2-1 TRBV9 TRBD2 CASSVGGGSPYNEQFF TGTGCCAGCAGCGTAGGCGGCGGGAGTCCCTACAATGAGCAGTTCTTC
many TRBJ2-3 TRBV9 . CASSVATGLTSTDTQYF TGTGCCAGCAGCGTAGCTACGGGACTTACTAGCACAGATACGCAGTATTTT